Included here is one T cell receptor beta chain sequence, with context. The CDR3 has 15 amino acids. Per germline, CDR1 SGHRS and CDR2 YFSETQ. With V trimmed by 4 bases and J by 4 bases, 6 bases remained unmatched. Per the original data handling: Amplification of reference gene primers provided the estimated nucleated cell counts. Data came from immunoSEQ multiplex PCR; TCRdb stores just in-frame clones and leaves some out. V and J calls and clone size are as listed in that table; D and trimming were resolved from the DNA. This table has roughly 38,000 clones, 65% to 85% appearing once. This entry belongs to a study of blood T cell repertoires in COVID-19. For the study at large: Sites across the United States, Italy and Spain contributed samples from acute and convalescent COVID-19. The cDNA or gDNA used as material had been derived from T cells, B-cell-depleted T cells, or PBMCs.

The chain employs TRBV5-1 and TRBJ2-2, with 8 bases that match TRBD1. The TCR was taken from an elderly man with active or convalescent COVID-19. Source material: peripheral blood. The DNA of the CDR3 is TGCGCCAGCAGCATAAGGACAGGGAGCACCGGGGAGCTGTTTTTT. Protein: CASSIRTGSTGELFF.